This T cell receptor beta chain originates from a study of T cells in Graves' hyperthyroidism and ophthalmopathy. In the study overall: Peripheral blood collection took place at initial diagnosis, before any treatment.

Template material for amplifying TCR beta CDR3 regions consisted of RNA transcripts. TCR CDR3 underwent first-round RT-PCR with the HTBI primer set. TCRdb reprocessed the multiplex PCR reads with MiXCR, giving one entry per CDR3 protein. The profile shows roughly 500,000 distinct CDR3 sequences, around a fifth of them singletons. V trimming: 3 bases; J trimming: 0 bases; junction bases outside the gene matches: 9. This CDR3 is built from 16 residues. Per germline, CDR1 DFQATT and CDR2 SNEGSKA (reference sequence). The V call is TRBV20-1, the J call TRBJ2-3; the match to TRBD2 covers 7 bases. Sequenced sample: blood. The sequence came from a woman aged 70 to 79 with Graves' ophthalmopathy. CDR3 bases: TGCAGTGCTAGCACGCCTAGCGGAGCTAGCACAGATACGCAGTATTTT. Its protein product is CSASTPSGASTDTQYF.